A single T cell receptor (beta chain) is shown here with its context. This clone occurred many times. The antigen this receptor binds is unknown. The sample holds no much larger clone one base away, and base qualities are not on file. The germline V gene supplies CDR1 SGHRS and CDR2 YFSETQ. Trimming takes 0 bases off V and 4 bases off J; junction bases not matched to a gene: 4. Counted from cysteine to phenylalanine, this CDR3 has 15 amino acids. Of the read, only the CDR3 DNA is kept; its 45 bases are in frame from base 1. The data stem from a study of metastatic and nonmetastatic thyroid tumors (dated by TCRdb to 2018 to 2020). Turning to the overall study: For patients with malignant and with benign thyroid disease, the researchers compared repertoires between peripheral blood samples and tumor or nodule tissue samples. Study-level results and caveats: In both blood and tumor samples, TCR beta diversity was reported to be significantly higher in malignant tumors than in benign nodules.

The library was obtained by PCR. The instrument given in TCRdb is Illumina HiSeq 4000. High-throughput sequencing was used to profile the TCR beta-chain CDR3 region of every patient. The study's own analysis went as follows. A classifier to discriminate distant-metastatic papillary thyroid cancer patients was built from CDR3 differences across clinicopathological groups. To measure repertoire diversity the researchers used the Shannon index, while the Morisita-Horn index served to gauge how similar the tumor and blood repertoires were. TCRdb's own reprocessing of the public reads used fastp at Q25 and MiXCR and kept productive beta chains. V and J calls and clone size were set by TCRdb, not the authors. A total of several thousand clones appear in this sample, 25% to 35% of them only once. The biggest ten clones account for under 30% of the sample. No treatment had been received by any patient before thyroid surgery. The study retrospectively analysed patient clinical samples collected from the early 2010s to the late 2010s using T-cell receptor beta sequencing.

The rearrangement joined TRBV5-1 to TRBJ1-1; 9 bases in the junction line up with TRBD1. The sample was adjacent normal tissue. The sequence derives from a female donor with papillary thyroid cancer or a benign thyroid nodule (not recorded which). Some clones in this sample may be carry-over from other donors' samples. The bases are TGCGCCAGCAGCTTGGTGGGGACAGGGACCACTGAAGCTTTCTTT. Protein translation: CASSLVGTGTTEAFF. Here the CDR3 is joined to the reference TRBV5-1 and TRBJ1-1 genes, and the full variable domain is: KAGVTQTPRYLIKTRGQQVTLSCSPISGHRSVSWYQQTPGQGLQFLFEYFSETQRNKGNFPGRFSGRQFSNSRSEMNVSTLELGDSALYLCASSLVGTGTTEAFFGQGTRLTVV.